This is a list of T cell receptor beta chains from one sample in a study of cytomegalovirus exposure and HLA in healthy donors. Profiling relied on immunoSEQ multiplex PCR, and the TCRdb table lists in-frame clones only, not all of them. Among about 120,000 clones listed, around 60% were seen once. The sequenced material came from PBMCs. These receptors were collected from a woman aged 40 to 50 in good health and CMV-seropositive. The CDR3 runs from the conserved cysteine through the conserved F or W. Fields, in order: D gene, clone size, J gene, CDR3 length, V gene, CDR3 protein, CDR3 DNA. D genes are given only for firm matches. The size of a clone is reported for some rows only, either as once, few or many, or as a class for expanded clones.

d_gene: .
abundance: .
j_gene: TRBJ1-1
len: 14
v_gene: TRBV18
CDR3aa: CASSPTRENTEAFF
CDR3nt: TGTGCCAGCTCACCAACCAGGGAGAACACTGAAGCTTTCTTT

d_gene: TRBD2
abundance: .
j_gene: TRBJ2-3
len: 19
v_gene: TRBV5-1
CDR3aa: CASSPAGGGLRISTDTQYF
CDR3nt: TGCGCCAGCAGCCCTGCGGGGGGCGGGCTTAGGATTAGCACAGATACGCAGTATTTT

d_gene: .
abundance: .
j_gene: TRBJ1-1
len: 14
v_gene: TRBV19
CDR3aa: CASSIDLSSAEAFF
CDR3nt: TGTGCCAGTAGTATAGATCTATCATCCGCCGAAGCTTTCTTT

d_gene: TRBD2
abundance: few
j_gene: TRBJ2-1
len: 16
v_gene: TRBV11-2
CDR3aa: CASSSIAGAAYNEQFF
CDR3nt: TGTGCCAGCAGCTCCATAGCGGGAGCGGCTTACAATGAGCAGTTCTTC

d_gene: TRBD2
abundance: few
j_gene: TRBJ2-7
len: 15
v_gene: TRBV7-9
CDR3aa: CASSQIAGGLGEQYF
CDR3nt: TGTGCCAGCAGCCAAATAGCGGGAGGGCTTGGCGAGCAGTACTTC

d_gene: .
abundance: .
j_gene: TRBJ2-2
len: 13
v_gene: TRBV29-1
CDR3aa: CSVVQVGAGELFF
CDR3nt: TGCAGCGTGGTCCAGGTCGGCGCGGGGGAGCTGTTTTTT

d_gene: TRBD1
abundance: .
j_gene: TRBJ2-6
len: 18
v_gene: TRBV13
CDR3aa: CASSLIAGGIPGANVLTF
CDR3nt: TGTGCCAGCAGCTTAATTGCAGGGGGTATCCCTGGGGCCAACGTCCTGACTTTC

d_gene: .
abundance: .
j_gene: TRBJ2-5
len: 15
v_gene: TRBV25-1
CDR3aa: CASSEYRSFQETQYF
CDR3nt: TGTGCCAGCAGTGAATATCGGTCTTTCCAAGAGACCCAGTACTTC

d_gene: TRBD2
abundance: .
j_gene: TRBJ2-7
len: 16
v_gene: TRBV4-3
CDR3aa: CASSQDLPSGPYEQYF
CDR3nt: TGCGCCAGCAGCCAAGACCTTCCTAGCGGCCCCTACGAGCAGTACTTC

d_gene: .
abundance: .
j_gene: TRBJ2-2
len: 14
v_gene: TRBV9
CDR3aa: CASSVGSLTGELFF
CDR3nt: TGTGCCAGCAGCGTAGGGAGCCTCACCGGGGAGCTGTTTTTT

d_gene: .
abundance: .
j_gene: TRBJ1-2
len: 14
v_gene: TRBV9
CDR3aa: CASSVVPQNYGYTF
CDR3nt: TGTGCCAGCAGCGTAGTCCCCCAGAACTATGGCTACACCTTC

d_gene: .
abundance: .
j_gene: TRBJ1-4
len: 15
v_gene: TRBV7-6
CDR3aa: CASSFSSRYNEKLFF
CDR3nt: TGTGCCAGCAGCTTCTCGTCCAGATATAATGAAAAACTGTTTTTT

d_gene: .
abundance: .
j_gene: TRBJ2-3
len: 16
v_gene: TRBV5-4
CDR3aa: CASSLGVAASTDTQYF
CDR3nt: TGTGCCAGCAGCCTGGGGGTAGCGGCAAGCACAGATACGCAGTATTTT

d_gene: TRBD2
abundance: once
j_gene: TRBJ2-3
len: 15
v_gene: TRBV5-1
CDR3aa: CASSLIAGVADTQYF
CDR3nt: TGCGCCAGCAGCTTAATAGCGGGAGTTGCAGATACGCAGTATTTT

d_gene: .
abundance: .
j_gene: TRBJ1-4
len: 13
v_gene: TRBV11-2
CDR3aa: CASSLTRMSKLFF
CDR3nt: TGTGCCAGCAGCTTGACGAGGATGTCGAAACTGTTTTTT

d_gene: .
abundance: .
j_gene: TRBJ1-1
len: 13
v_gene: TRBV18
CDR3aa: CASSPGPNTEAFF
CDR3nt: TGTGCCAGCTCACCGGGCCCGAACACTGAAGCTTTCTTT

d_gene: .
abundance: .
j_gene: TRBJ2-5
len: 15
v_gene: TRBV29-1
CDR3aa: CSVADIMGGRETQYF
CDR3nt: TGCAGCGTTGCCGATATTATGGGGGGTAGAGAGACCCAGTACTTC

d_gene: .
abundance: .
j_gene: TRBJ1-5
len: 14
v_gene: TRBV25-1
CDR3aa: CASSEWEGHQPQHF
CDR3nt: TGTGCCAGCAGTGAATGGGAGGGGCATCAGCCCCAGCATTTT

d_gene: TRBD2
abundance: .
j_gene: TRBJ2-5
len: 16
v_gene: TRBV5-1
CDR3aa: CASSPGLAGGPETQYF
CDR3nt: TGCGCCAGCAGCCCGGGACTAGCGGGAGGGCCCGAGACCCAGTACTTC

d_gene: TRBD2
abundance: .
j_gene: TRBJ2-1
len: 13
v_gene: TRBV19
CDR3aa: CASSGRATDEQFF
CDR3nt: TGTGCCAGTAGCGGGAGGGCCACGGATGAGCAGTTCTTC

d_gene: .
abundance: .
j_gene: TRBJ1-1
len: 14
v_gene: TRBV7-9
CDR3aa: CASSPGRGMTEAFF
CDR3nt: TGTGCCAGCAGCCCCGGACGAGGGATGACTGAAGCTTTCTTT

d_gene: .
abundance: .
j_gene: TRBJ2-7
len: 13
v_gene: TRBV7-9
CDR3aa: CASSLRGSYEQYF
CDR3nt: TGTGCCAGCAGCTTAAGAGGCTCCTACGAGCAGTACTTC

d_gene: TRBD2
abundance: .
j_gene: TRBJ2-2
len: 21
v_gene: TRBV9
CDR3aa: CASSPPLNGLAGGTDTGELFF
CDR3nt: TGTGCCAGCAGCCCCCCCCTTAACGGACTAGCGGGAGGGACGGACACCGGGGAGCTGTTTTTT

d_gene: .
abundance: once
j_gene: TRBJ2-7
len: 13
v_gene: TRBV7-2
CDR3aa: CASSFQGWGEQYF
CDR3nt: TGTGCCAGCAGCTTTCAGGGTTGGGGCGAGCAGTACTTC

d_gene: TRBD2
abundance: .
j_gene: TRBJ2-2
len: 16
v_gene: TRBV29-1
CDR3aa: CSVYLAGGPSGGELFF
CDR3nt: TGCAGCGTTTATCTAGCGGGAGGGCCGAGTGGCGGGGAGCTGTTTTTT

d_gene: .
abundance: .
j_gene: TRBJ1-2
len: 12
v_gene: TRBV27
CDR3aa: CASSNSNYGYTF
CDR3nt: TGTGCCAGCAGCAATTCTAACTATGGCTACACCTTC

d_gene: TRBD1
abundance: once
j_gene: TRBJ1-5
len: 15
v_gene: TRBV28
CDR3aa: CASKPDRVASRPQHF
CDR3nt: TGTGCCAGCAAACCGGACAGGGTCGCGTCGAGGCCCCAGCATTTT

d_gene: .
abundance: .
j_gene: TRBJ2-3
len: 15
v_gene: TRBV4-1
CDR3aa: CASSHPLATTDTQYF
CDR3nt: TGCGCCAGCAGCCACCCTTTAGCGACCACAGATACGCAGTATTTT

d_gene: TRBD2
abundance: .
j_gene: TRBJ2-1
len: 16
v_gene: TRBV13
CDR3aa: CASSPWGTSQLDEQFF
CDR3nt: TGTGCCAGCAGCCCGTGGGGGACTAGCCAGTTGGATGAGCAGTTCTTC

d_gene: .
abundance: few
j_gene: TRBJ1-2
len: 14
v_gene: TRBV29-1
CDR3aa: CSVEGQGQNYGYTF
CDR3nt: TGCAGCGTTGAGGGCCAGGGGCAAAACTATGGCTACACCTTC

d_gene: .
abundance: few
j_gene: TRBJ1-2
len: 13
v_gene: TRBV29-1
CDR3aa: CSDLTGGSYGYTF
CDR3nt: TGCAGCGACCTAACGGGAGGGAGCTATGGCTACACCTTC

d_gene: .
abundance: .
j_gene: TRBJ2-1
len: 15
v_gene: TRBV29-1
CDR3aa: CSVDVVRSSYNEQFF
CDR3nt: TGCAGCGTTGATGTAGTCCGGAGCTCCTACAATGAGCAGTTCTTC

d_gene: .
abundance: .
j_gene: TRBJ1-1
len: 14
v_gene: TRBV5-5
CDR3aa: CASSLTPGNTEAFF
CDR3nt: TGTGCCAGCAGCTTAACCCCCGGGAACACTGAAGCTTTCTTT

d_gene: TRBD1
abundance: once
j_gene: TRBJ2-5
len: 14
v_gene: TRBV4-1
CDR3aa: CASSQITGGETQYF
CDR3nt: TGCGCCAGCAGCCAAATCACAGGGGGAGAGACCCAGTACTTC

d_gene: .
abundance: .
j_gene: TRBJ2-3
len: 15
v_gene: TRBV25-1
CDR3aa: CASSADLGATDTQYF
CDR3nt: TGTGCCAGCAGTGCCGATCTAGGGGCCACAGATACGCAGTATTTT

d_gene: TRBD1
abundance: few
j_gene: TRBJ1-2
len: 13
v_gene: TRBV9
CDR3aa: CASSDTGGLGYTF
CDR3nt: TGTGCCAGCAGCGACACAGGGGGCCTTGGCTACACCTTC

d_gene: .
abundance: .
j_gene: TRBJ2-5
len: 15
v_gene: TRBV5-5
CDR3aa: CASSLDPGNRETQYF
CDR3nt: TGTGCCAGCAGCTTGGACCCGGGGAATAGGGAGACCCAGTACTTC

d_gene: .
abundance: .
j_gene: TRBJ2-7
len: 13
v_gene: TRBV2
CDR3aa: CATSGGRRDEQYF
CDR3nt: TGTGCCACCTCAGGGGGGCGGCGGGACGAGCAGTACTTC

d_gene: .
abundance: .
j_gene: TRBJ2-7
len: 14
v_gene: TRBV2
CDR3aa: CASIPTVLAYEQYF
CDR3nt: TGTGCCAGCATCCCGACGGTTCTAGCCTACGAGCAGTACTTC

d_gene: TRBD2
abundance: .
j_gene: TRBJ2-1
len: 16
v_gene: TRBV9
CDR3aa: CASSSWTSGSLGEQFF
CDR3nt: TGTGCCAGCAGCTCATGGACTAGCGGGAGTTTGGGTGAGCAGTTCTTC

d_gene: TRBD2
abundance: .
j_gene: TRBJ2-3
len: 19
v_gene: TRBV5-3
CDR3aa: CARSPGSPSGRFCMDTQYF
CDR3nt: TGTGCCAGAAGCCCCGGGTCGCCTAGCGGGAGATTTTGTATGGATACGCAGTATTTT

d_gene: TRBD2
abundance: .
j_gene: TRBJ2-7
len: 15
v_gene: TRBV27
CDR3aa: CASSFGLAGAAEQYF
CDR3nt: TGTGCCAGCAGTTTTGGACTAGCCGGAGCGGCTGAGCAGTACTTC

d_gene: .
abundance: .
j_gene: TRBJ2-4
len: 13
v_gene: TRBV21-1
CDR3aa: CASSNLAKNIQYF
CDR3nt: TGTGCCAGCAGCAATCTGGCCAAAAACATTCAGTACTTC

d_gene: .
abundance: .
j_gene: TRBJ2-3
len: 14
v_gene: TRBV18
CDR3aa: CASSRESAVDTQYF
CDR3nt: TGTGCCAGCTCACGAGAATCAGCGGTGGATACGCAGTATTTT

d_gene: .
abundance: .
j_gene: TRBJ1-5
len: 13
v_gene: TRBV10-3
CDR3aa: CAISDFLYQPQHF
CDR3nt: TGTGCCATCAGTGACTTTCTGTATCAGCCCCAGCATTTT

d_gene: .
abundance: few
j_gene: TRBJ1-1
len: 12
v_gene: TRBV29-1
CDR3aa: CSVQQGNTEAFF
CDR3nt: TGCAGCGTACAACAGGGGAACACTGAAGCTTTCTTT

d_gene: .
abundance: few
j_gene: TRBJ1-5
len: 15
v_gene: TRBV19
CDR3aa: CASSISRDSNQPQHF
CDR3nt: TGTGCCAGTAGTATCTCCAGGGATAGCAATCAGCCCCAGCATTTT

d_gene: TRBD2
abundance: .
j_gene: TRBJ2-7
len: 15
v_gene: TRBV4-2
CDR3aa: CASSHTSGGTYEQYF
CDR3nt: TGTGCCAGCAGCCACACTAGCGGGGGTACCTACGAGCAGTACTTC

d_gene: TRBD2
abundance: .
j_gene: TRBJ2-1
len: 17
v_gene: TRBV11-3
CDR3aa: CASSPRGGAASYNEQFF
CDR3nt: TGTGCCAGCAGCCCCCGGGGGGGCGCGGCGTCCTACAATGAGCAGTTCTTC

d_gene: TRBD1
abundance: .
j_gene: TRBJ1-1
len: 16
v_gene: TRBV11-2
CDR3aa: CASSWPRTGMNTEAFF
CDR3nt: TGTGCCAGCAGCTGGCCGAGGACAGGGATGAACACTGAAGCTTTCTTT

d_gene: .
abundance: few
j_gene: TRBJ2-2
len: 13
v_gene: TRBV7-2
CDR3aa: CASSPMNTGELFF
CDR3nt: TGTGCCAGCAGCCCTATGAACACCGGGGAGCTGTTTTTT

d_gene: .
abundance: .
j_gene: TRBJ1-5
len: 16
v_gene: TRBV2
CDR3aa: CASSEDEGGGNQPQHF
CDR3nt: TGTGCCAGCAGTGAAGATGAGGGAGGGGGCAATCAGCCCCAGCATTTT